Each of the 9 T cell receptor beta chains below was sequenced from the same sample in a study of cytomegalovirus exposure and HLA in healthy donors. The study ran its PCR with 60 Vbeta and 13 Jbeta primers. Libraries were prepared by immunoSEQ multiplex PCR; TCRdb keeps only in-frame clonotypes and omits some of them. This table has a few hundred thousand clones, about 80% appearing once. Sequences were obtained from PBMCs. Receptors originate from a man aged 40-49 years in good health and CMV-seronegative.

V gene TRBV4-1 combines with J gene TRBJ2-3; weak D call: TRBD1 (5 bases). Trimming pared 2 bases from V and 2 bases from J, leaving 14 bases between. The CDR3 is 16 residues long. The germline CDR1 and CDR2 sequences are MGHRA and YSYEKL. In nucleotides, the CDR3 is TGCGCCAGCAGCCAACCCGACAGTTACACCACAGATACGCAGTATTTT. Protein: CASSQPDSYTTDTQYF.

The chain employs TRBV5-4 and TRBJ1-2; 9 nucleotides line up with TRBD1. V lost 5 bases to trimming and J lost 6 bases; unmatched junction nucleotides: 5. There are 13 residues in the CDR3. From germline, CDR1 is SGHNT and CDR2 YYREEE (reference sequence). The CDR3 spells CASRQGQGHGYTF. In DNA form, the CDR3 reads TGTGCCAGCAGGCAGGGACAGGGTCATGGCTACACCTTC.

This clone was counted a few times. The rearrangement links TRBV2 to TRBJ1-4; the match to TRBD1 covers 9 bases. Germline loops: CDR1 SNHLY, CDR2 FYNNEI. The CDR3 sequence is 14 residues long. J gave up 6 bases and V 8 bases, and 7 bases lay outside the gene matches. The CDR3 reads CASQGTGRDEKLFF. The CDR3 DNA reads TGTGCCAGCCAGGGGACAGGGCGGGATGAAAAACTGTTTTTT. The full variable domain, with the rest looked up from reference TRBV2 and TRBJ1-4, is EPEVTQTPSHQVTQMGQEVILRCVPISNHLYFYWYRQILGQKVEFLVSFYNNEISEKSEIFDDQFSVERPDGSNFTLKIRSTKLEDSAMYFCASQGTGRDEKLFFGSGTQLSVL.

The chain recombines TRBV19 with TRBJ1-1; D may be TRBD1 (5 bases). The ends were cut back, 5 bases at V and 3 bases at J, with 13 bases in the middle. Germline-derived CDR1 and CDR2 are LNHDA and SQIVND (reference sequence). The CDR3 is 14 residues long. CDR3: CASSPRGTHTEAFF. The DNA of the CDR3 is TGTGCCAGTAGTCCCCGGGGGACTCACACTGAAGCTTTCTTT.

This clone was seen more than once but under ten times. This CDR3 reads CASSSGLAGETQYF. The CDR3 nucleotides read TGTGCCAGCAGCTCCGGACTAGCCGGGGAGACCCAGTACTTC. This chain uses TRBV7-9 with TRBJ2-5; 8 bases are shared with TRBD2. CDR3 length equals 14 residues. The ends lost 4 bases at V and 5 bases at J; junction bases unmatched: 6. The germline gives CDR1 SEHNR, CDR2 FQNEAQ (reference sequence).

J is TRBJ2-7 and V is TRBV7-2; TRBD2 agrees at 10 bases. Germline CDR1 SGHTA, CDR2 FQGNSA. Trimming cost V 3 bases and J 3 bases; bases outside gene matches: 5. This CDR3 region has 15 residues. Written as DNA, the CDR3 is TGTGCCAGCAGCTTGAAACTAGCGGGGAACTACGAGCAGTACTTC. Protein sequence: CASSLKLAGNYEQYF.

This clone occurred once. The gene calls are TRBV14 and TRBJ2-1; D is unresolved. Germline CDR1 reads SGHDN; CDR2 reads FVKESK. The CDR3 spans 13 residues. Trimming removed 0 bases at V and 6 bases at J, with 6 bases between. CDR3 region: CASSQEDFNEQFF. For the CDR3, the DNA is TGTGCCAGCAGCCAAGAAGACTTCAATGAGCAGTTCTTC.

The V call is TRBV7-3, the J call TRBJ2-1; D is unresolved. The germline V gene encodes CDR1 SGHTA and CDR2 FQGTGA. V dropped 2 bases and J dropped 3 bases, with 8 bases sitting between them. The CDR3 runs to 14 residues. The CDR3, as DNA: TGTGCCAGCAGCTTATACCCAGACTACAATGAGCAGTTCTTC. Protein: CASSLYPDYNEQFF.

Notes on this clone: The sample holds other DNA sequences that translate to the same CDR3. The chain employs TRBV15 and TRBJ1-1; D remains unclear. Trimming took off 0 bases at V and 5 bases at J, with 7 bases between the two ends. Germline CDR1 LNHNV, CDR2 YYDKDF (reference sequence). The CDR3 is 13 amino acids. CDR3 DNA: TGTGCCACCAGCAGAGATTTACAGACTGAAGCTTTCTTT. Protein: CATSRDLQTEAFF. Combining the CDR3 with reference TRBV15 and TRBJ1-1 gives the whole variable domain DAMVIQNPRYQVTQFGKPVTLSCSQTLNHNVMYWYQQKSSQAPKLLFHYYDKDFNNEADTPDNFQSRRPNTSFCFLDIRSPGLGDTAMYLCATSRDLQTEAFFGQGTRLTVV.